This T cell receptor (beta chain) was recovered during a study of T cell responses to AZD1222 COVID-19 vaccine. Whole-study findings and limits: Donors were chiefly white British, with a greater number of females, and clonal diversity was perhaps underestimated. Only six people who got AZD1222 tested seropositive at baseline.

Here immunoSEQ multiplex PCR was the method, and the copy in TCRdb shows in-frame clones only, minus some. The sample holds roughly 130,000 clones, approximately 88% seen once. The J segment lost 3 bases and the V segment lost 1 base, leaving 7 bases of the junction unmatched. The CDR3 spans 16 residues. The germline V gene encodes CDR1 SGHVS and CDR2 FQNEAQ. Concerning this clone: Its target is unknown.

The source of this sequence is an adult in good health. The J gene is TRBJ2-7, the V gene TRBV7-8; TRBD1 matches 9 bases. This material consisted of peripheral blood, taken on day 0 of MenACWY control vaccination. CDR3 nucleotides: TGTGCCAGCAGCTTAGACTCGACAGGGGGTATCTACGAGCAGTACTTC. The encoded protein is CASSLDSTGGIYEQYF. The variable domain in full, with the rest retrieved from reference TRBV7-8 and TRBJ2-7, is GAGVSQSPRYKVAKRGQDVALRCDPISGHVSLFWYQQALGQGPEFLTYFQNEAQLDKSGLPSDRFFAERPEGSVSTLKIQRTQQEDSAVYLCASSLDSTGGIYEQYFGPGTRLTVT.